The 5 T cell receptor beta chains reported below all come from one sample, sequenced in a study of blood T cells in healthy people across ages. A second PCR, run for roughly 7 to 12 cycles, used a sample-barcoded 5' primer plus a J-beta primer mix. TCRdb re-called the 5' RACE reads through MiXCR, storing one row per CDR3 protein. The data show 730,000 or so distinct CDR3 sequences, roughly 43% seen once. Material: blood. The receptors originated from a woman aged 55-70 years in good health.

The chain joins TRBV21-1 to TRBJ2-3; the DNA was not compared with TRBD1, the D call given in the table. TRBV21-1 is deemed a pseudogene. This CDR3 has 19 residues. The CDR3 protein is CASSKNPLLDRPSTDTQYF. In DNA, the CDR3 is TGTGCCAGCAGCAAAAATCCCCTTCTTGACAGGCCGAGCACAGATACGCAGTATTTT.

This clonotype was counted many times. This chain connects TRBV20-1 to TRBJ2-5; D is unresolved. V gave up 3 bases and J gave up 5 bases, with 16 bases separating them. The CDR3 totals 14 residues. Germline assignment: CDR1 DFQATT and CDR2 SNEGSKA (reference sequence). CDR3 coding DNA: TGCAGTGCTAGTCTTTCCGGATCTGTGGAGACCCAGTACTTC. It yields the protein CSASLSGSVETQYF.

This clonotype has only a few counts. V and J are TRBV7-9 and TRBJ2-7, with 12 bases identical to TRBD2. Trimming took 4 bases from V and 1 from J; bases not matched to a gene: 8. The V gene's germline CDR1 is SEHNR and CDR2 FQNEAQ (reference sequence). This CDR3 comprises 17 residues. The CDR3 loop is CASSSITSGGTSYEQYF. CDR3 coding DNA: TGTGCCAGCAGCTCCATTACTAGCGGGGGGACTTCCTACGAGCAGTACTTC. Looking up the rest from reference TRBV7-9 and TRBJ2-7 gives the full variable domain: DTGVSQNPRHKITKRGQNVTFRCDPISEHNRLYWYRQTLGQGPEFLTYFQNEAQLEKSRLLSDRFSAERPKGSFSTLEIQRTEQGDSAMYLCASSSITSGGTSYEQYFGPGTRLTVT.

This clonotype was detected many times. This chain connects TRBV29-1 to TRBJ2-6, with D possibly matching TRBD2 (6 bases). Between the trimmed V and J ends, which lost 3 bases and 0 bases, there was a span of 12 bases. CDR3 length: 16 amino acids. Germline CDR1 and CDR2: SQVTM and ANQGSEA. The CDR3 is CSVDGGPSSGANVLTF. DNA for the CDR3: TGCAGCGTTGATGGAGGGCCGAGCTCTGGGGCCAACGTCCTGACTTTC.

The chain employs TRBV20-1 and TRBJ2-3, with 12 positions matching TRBD2. In germline, CDR1 is DFQATT, CDR2 SNEGSKA (reference sequence). This CDR3 is built from 15 residues. Trimming removed 7 bases from V and 7 bases from J; junction bases left unmatched: 12. DNA for the CDR3: TGCAGTGGAGCCCGCCCTAGCGGGAGGGGGAATACGCAGTATTTT. As protein: CSGARPSGRGNTQYF.